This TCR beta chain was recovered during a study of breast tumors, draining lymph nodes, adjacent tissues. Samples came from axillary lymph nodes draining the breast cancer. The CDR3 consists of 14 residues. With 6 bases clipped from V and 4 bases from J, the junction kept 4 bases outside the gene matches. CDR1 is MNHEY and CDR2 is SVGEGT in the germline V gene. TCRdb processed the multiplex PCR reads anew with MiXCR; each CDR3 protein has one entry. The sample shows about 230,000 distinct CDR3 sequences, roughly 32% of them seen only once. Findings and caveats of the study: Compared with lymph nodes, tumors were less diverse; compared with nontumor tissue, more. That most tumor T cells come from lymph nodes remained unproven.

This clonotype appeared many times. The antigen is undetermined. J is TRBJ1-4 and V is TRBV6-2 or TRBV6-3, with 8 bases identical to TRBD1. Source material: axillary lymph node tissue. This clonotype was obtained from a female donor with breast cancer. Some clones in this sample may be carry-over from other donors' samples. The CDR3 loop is CASSRDRGNEKLFF. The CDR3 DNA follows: TGTGCCAGCAGCCGAGACAGGGGTAATGAAAAACTGTTTTTT.